Included here is one T cell receptor beta chain sequence, with context. This record comes from a study of Graves' ophthalmopathy and Graves' hyperthyroidism. Whole-study context: Peripheral blood sampling occurred at initial diagnosis, before any treatment.

Thyroid ultrasound, orbital computed tomography, TRAb, serum thyroxine and clinical symptoms formed the basis of diagnosis. The V and J ends lost 1 base and 14 bases respectively, with 24 bases between them. Germline V gene lookup returns CDR1 SGHTA and CDR2 FQGTGA. The CDR3 is 16 residues long. Investigators amplified TCR beta CDR3 regions from RNA transcripts. A first-round RT-PCR used HTBI primers, followed by a second-round multiplex PCR. One entry per CDR3 protein results from TCRdb running MiXCR on the multiplex PCR reads. This sample has 260,000 or so distinct CDR3 sequences; less than 55% occur once, and the top ten carry approximately 51%.

The chain uses TRBV7-3 and TRBJ1-5, with D tentatively TRBD1 (5 bases). The receptor was derived from an adult man with Graves' ophthalmopathy. Sample: peripheral blood. In DNA form, the CDR3 reads TGTGCCAGCAGCTTAAAGCCAGCGGGGGACCTTCGCCATGAGCATTTT. Its protein is CASSLKPAGDLRHEHF.